Shown below are 27 T cell receptor beta chains from a single sample sequenced in a study of human T cells and chemical hapten exposure. TCRdb re-analysed the RACE reads in MiXCR, keeping a single row per CDR3 protein. This sample carries 85,000 to 95,000 distinct CDR3 sequences, approximately 10% of them seen once, and the ten largest clones take about 3%. Time point described: healthy volunteer bleed at 2 weeks. The starting material, unfractionated whole blood, was used for total RNA extraction. Source material: whole blood. These TCRs come from a female donor in good health. Some clones in this sample may be carry-over from other donors' samples.

The V call is TRBV6-5, the J call TRBJ2-7; D ambiguous. The V end was cut by 0 bases, the J end by 4 bases, with 7 bases between. This CDR3 is built from 13 residues. CDR1 is MNHEY and CDR2 is SVGAGI in the germline V gene. DNA of the CDR3: TGTGCCAGCAGTTACTCGAAAATTTACGAGCAGTACTTC. It codes for CASSYSKIYEQYF.

This chain uses TRBV20-1 with TRBJ1-3, with D possibly TRBD1 on 5 matching bases. The V gene lost 6 bases and the J gene lost 0 bases, with 18 bases spanning the gap. The CDR3 consists of 16 residues. Germline values: CDR1 DFQATT, CDR2 SNEGSKA (reference sequence). CDR3 protein: CSAPNPTGLSGNTIYF. The CDR3 coding sequence is TGCAGTGCCCCGAACCCCACAGGCCTCTCTGGAAACACCATATATTTT.

In this sample, this clonotype turned up many times. The J gene is TRBJ2-7, the V gene TRBV27; 10 nucleotides match TRBD2. This CDR3 spans 13 amino acids. Losses at the gene ends were 8 bases for V and 5 bases for J; bases not matched to a gene: 6. CDR1 MNHEY and CDR2 SMNVEV come from the germline V gene (reference sequence). CDR3 DNA sequence: TGTGCCAGCGGTCCTAGCGGGAGCCACGAGCAGTACTTC. Its protein product is CASGPSGSHEQYF.

This clonotype was detected a few times. The chain has TRBV10-2 and TRBJ1-2; unclear D gene. The CDR3 extends over 14 amino acids. V gave up 0 bases and J gave up 4 bases, with 9 bases separating them. The germline V gene has CDR1 WSHSY and CDR2 SAAADI. CDR3 in amino acids: CASSESTGSYGYTF. The CDR3 bases are TGCGCCAGCAGTGAGTCGACGGGCTCCTATGGCTACACCTTC.

This clonotype has ten or more counts. This sequence joins TRBV3-1 and TRBJ2-7; a weak D match, TRBD2 (5 bases). Looked up from germline, CDR1 is LGHDT and CDR2 is YNNKEL (reference sequence). This CDR3 is built from 15 residues. Trimming took 4 bases from V and 0 from J, leaving 13 bases between them. CDR3: CASSPTRSLSYEQYF. The CDR3 nucleotides read TGTGCCAGCAGCCCTACTAGATCCCTCTCCTACGAGCAGTACTTC.

This chain uses TRBV27 with TRBJ2-1; tentatively, D is TRBD2 (6 bases). Germline CDR1 MNHEY, CDR2 SMNVEV (reference sequence). This CDR3 contains 15 residues. V gave up 2 bases and J gave up 7 bases, with 15 bases separating them. CDR3 in DNA: TGTGCCAGCAGTTTAGGAGGGTATATGGGGAATGAGCAGTTCTTC. Its translation: CASSLGGYMGNEQFF.

This clonotype was seen a handful of times. This chain joins TRBV7-2 and TRBJ2-3, with TRBD2 as a possible D gene (5 bases). The CDR3 covers 14 residues. CDR1 is SGHTA and CDR2 is FQGNSA in the germline V gene. Trimming pared 5 bases from V and 6 bases from J, leaving 15 bases between. CDR3 protein: CASSVEGRVDTQYF. The DNA for the CDR3 is TGTGCCAGCAGCGTGGAAGGGAGAGTGGATACGCAGTATTTT. Looking up the rest from reference TRBV7-2 and TRBJ2-3 gives the full variable domain: GAGVSQSPSNKVTEKGKDVELRCDPISGHTALYWYRQSLGQGLEFLIYFQGNSAPDKSGLPSDRFSAERTGGSVSTLTIQRTQQEDSAVYLCASSVEGRVDTQYFGPGTRLTVL.

This clonotype was seen more than once but under ten times. This sequence joins TRBV20-1 and TRBJ1-5; D is unclear. Trimming removed 3 bases at V and 0 bases at J, with 12 bases between. Germline CDR1 reads DFQATT; CDR2 reads SNEGSKA (reference sequence). The CDR3 has 15 amino acids. The CDR3 DNA sequence: TGCAGTGCTAGTGATCAGAGATATAGCAATCAGCCCCAGCATTTT. Protein: CSASDQRYSNQPQHF.

This clonotype occurred many times. The chain carries TRBV28 and TRBJ2-7, with D perhaps matching TRBD2 (6 bases). Germline lookup yields CDR1 MDHEN and CDR2 SYDVKM. The V end lost 2 bases, the J end lost 3 bases, and 14 bases lay between the germline ends. The CDR3 runs 15 residues. CDR3: CASSLAGPLRYEQYF. The CDR3 coding sequence is TGTGCCAGCAGTTTAGCGGGGCCCCTTCGCTACGAGCAGTACTTC.

This clonotype showed up many times. This chain links TRBV7-2 with TRBJ2-7; 7 nucleotides line up with TRBD1. Germline lookup yields CDR1 SGHTA and CDR2 FQGNSA. The CDR3 has 16 residues. The V gene end was trimmed by 3 bases and the J gene end by 5 bases; junction bases not matched to a gene: 13. CDR3 in amino acids: CASSFLLGGAPDEQYF. In nucleotides, the CDR3 is TGTGCCAGCAGCTTCCTACTAGGGGGCGCCCCGGACGAGCAGTACTTC.

This clonotype was recorded at least ten times. This chain uses TRBV18 with TRBJ1-1; D is perhaps TRBD1 (6 bases). The CDR3 contains 14 residues. From germline, CDR1 is KGHSH and CDR2 LQKENI. The V end lost 4 bases, the J end lost 0 bases, and 9 bases lay between the germline ends. CDR3 in DNA: TGTGCCAGCTCACTCACAGGGATGAACACTGAAGCTTTCTTT. Translated: CASSLTGMNTEAFF.

This clonotype was observed a few times. The chain couples TRBV3-1 to TRBJ2-2; TRBD2 agrees at 8 bases. This CDR3 is 14 amino acids long. The V gene end was trimmed by 6 bases and the J gene end by 5 bases; junction bases not matched to a gene: 5. CDR1 and CDR2 (germline): LGHDT, YNNKEL (reference sequence). The CDR3 nucleotides read TGTGCCAGCAGTTCGGGACTAGAGACCGGGGAGCTGTTTTTT. It translates to CASSSGLETGELFF.

This chain links TRBV28 with TRBJ2-7; D ambiguous. Germline values: CDR1 MDHEN, CDR2 SYDVKM. Trimming shortened V by 2 bases and J by 2 bases, and 7 bases separated the two germline ends. This CDR3 spans 13 amino acids. CDR3 amino acids: CASSLGATYEQYF. In DNA form, the CDR3 reads TGTGCCAGCAGTTTAGGAGCAACCTACGAGCAGTACTTC.

This clonotype came up many times. The rearrangement joins TRBV28 to TRBJ2-3, with 11 bases matching TRBD2. This CDR3 comprises 14 residues. Germline V CDR1 and CDR2: MDHEN, SYDVKM. Unmatched junction bases numbered 8, after V lost 9 bases and J lost 6 bases. CDR3 bases: TGTGCCAGTTATACTAGCGGGAGTAGGGATACGCAGTATTTT. Translated: CASYTSGSRDTQYF.

V is TRBV7-8 and J is TRBJ2-7, with TRBD2 identical over 12 bases. CDR1 is SGHVS and CDR2 is FQNEAQ in the germline V gene. The trim removed 5 bases at V and 4 bases at J, leaving 6 bases unmatched. This CDR3 spans 15 amino acids. The CDR3 sequence is CASSPTSGGNYEQYF. As DNA, the CDR3 is TGTGCCAGCAGCCCGACTAGCGGGGGAAATTACGAGCAGTACTTC.

This clonotype showed up just a few times. The rearrangement links TRBV15 to TRBJ1-4; D possibly corresponds to TRBD1 (5 bases). CDR1 and CDR2 from the germline V gene are LNHNV and YYDKDF (reference sequence). The germline V and J ends were trimmed by 1 base and 5 bases, with 11 bases remaining between them. The CDR3 consists of 15 residues. The CDR3 here is CATSRVQGANEKLFF. The CDR3 DNA sequence: TGTGCCACCAGCAGAGTGCAGGGAGCAAATGAAAAACTGTTTTTT.

The chain combines TRBV10-3 with TRBJ2-7; 14 bases are shared with TRBD2. CDR1 is ENHRY, CDR2 SYGVKD, per germline. V shed 6 bases and J 7 bases; nucleotides not matched to a gene: 8. The CDR3 has 15 amino acids. CDR3 bases: TGTGCCATCAGCACTGGGACTAGCGGGAGAGGTGAGCAGTACTTC. Translation: CAISTGTSGRGEQYF.

This clonotype was counted ten times or more. The chain is built from TRBV6-2 or TRBV6-3 and TRBJ2-7, with a possible D match to TRBD2 (6 bases). This CDR3 is 17 amino acids long. The germline V gene has CDR1 MNHEY and CDR2 SVGEGT. V lost 2 bases to trimming and J lost 0 bases, with 17 bases between them. CDR3 in DNA: TGTGCCAGCAGTTACCTTCAATATAGCGGAAGCTCCTACGAGCAGTACTTC. This gives the protein CASSYLQYSGSSYEQYF.

The chain recombines TRBV7-2 with TRBJ1-6; TRBD1 might be the D (6 bases). Trimming removed 6 bases at V and 0 bases at J, with 15 bases between. Looked up from germline, CDR1 is SGHTA and CDR2 is FQGNSA. This CDR3 spans 17 amino acids. As DNA, the CDR3 is TGTGCCAGCAGGGGGGGCGGGACCAGCTCCTATAATTCACCCCTCCACTTT. Translated: CASRGGGTSSYNSPLHF.

This clonotype was found many times. The chain employs TRBV21-1 and TRBJ1-2; TRBD1, as called in the table, went unchecked against the DNA. TRBV21-1 represents a pseudogene. The CDR3 has 14 amino acids. CDR3 in amino acids: CASSKAGDNYGYTF. In DNA, the CDR3 is TGTGCCAGCAGCAAAGCCGGGGACAACTATGGCTACACCTTC.

This clonotype has ten or more counts. This chain connects TRBV7-8 to TRBJ2-2; 8 nucleotides agree with TRBD2. V shed 5 bases and J 6 bases; nucleotides not matched to a gene: 14. CDR3 length: 17 residues. The germline V gene encodes CDR1 SGHVS and CDR2 FQNEAQ. CDR3 loop: CASSPVVAGYSAGELFF. Written as DNA, the CDR3 is TGTGCCAGCAGCCCCGTGGTAGCGGGATATTCGGCCGGGGAGCTGTTTTTT.

This clonotype showed up just a few times. The V call is TRBV14, the J call TRBJ1-1; the D gene is possibly TRBD1 (6 bases). Germline V gene sequence: CDR1 SGHDN, CDR2 FVKESK. V lost 0 bases, J lost 0 bases, and 11 bases lay in between. The CDR3 consists of 16 residues. This chain's CDR3 is CASSQDSGQMNTEAFF. CDR3 DNA sequence: TGTGCCAGCAGCCAAGATAGCGGACAGATGAACACTGAAGCTTTCTTT.

This clonotype has only one observation. This sequence may be a read error, since a much larger clone differs from it by one base. This CDR3 reads CASSPRTGISYEQFF. CDR3 nucleotides: TGTGCCAGCAGCCCCCGGACAGGGATCTCCTACGAGCAGTTCTTC. This chain joins TRBV7-9 and TRBJ2-7; 8 bases fit TRBD1. TRBJ2-1 matches the DNA end more closely, so the J call is doubtful. CDR1 and CDR2 from the germline V gene are SEHNR and FQNEAQ (reference sequence). The CDR3 spans 15 residues.

In its sample, this clonotype was seen many times. V usage is TRBV9 and J usage is TRBJ2-3; TRBD2 might be the D (5 bases). Germline-derived CDR1 and CDR2 are SGDLS and YYNGEE. The V end was cut by 3 bases, the J end by 4 bases, with 18 bases between. This CDR3 has 16 amino acids. The CDR3: CASSASSGRGADTQYF. DNA for the CDR3: TGTGCCAGCAGCGCCTCATCGGGGAGAGGCGCAGATACGCAGTATTTT.

This clonotype came up a few times. This sequence joins TRBV14 and TRBJ1-1, with D possibly being TRBD1 (6 bases). The CDR3 totals 14 residues. The ends were cut back, 5 bases at V and 5 bases at J, with 15 bases in the middle. Germline V CDR1 and CDR2: SGHDN, FVKESK. This CDR3 reads CASSTLGRGTEAFF. The DNA for the CDR3 is TGTGCCAGCAGCACTCTGGGGAGGGGGACTGAAGCTTTCTTT.

The CDR3 here is CASSFGEGETQYF. CDR3 sequence (DNA): TGTGCCAGCAGCTTCGGGGAGGGAGAGACCCAGTACTTC. The J gene is TRBJ2-5, the V gene TRBV7-3; TRBD2 aligns across 7 bases. V gave up 3 bases and J gave up 4 bases; unmatched junction bases: 2. The CDR3 is 13 residues long. CDR1 SGHTA and CDR2 FQGTGA come from the germline V gene.

V gene TRBV29-1 combines with J gene TRBJ2-7; D might be TRBD1 (6 bases). Trimming pared 7 bases from V and 5 bases from J, leaving 27 bases between. Germline values: CDR1 SQVTM, CDR2 ANQGSEA. This CDR3 spans 16 amino acids. The CDR3 is CSASRSGVFLFDEQYF. The CDR3 region has the DNA TGCAGCGCCTCGAGGTCAGGGGTTTTCCTTTTCGACGAGCAGTACTTC.